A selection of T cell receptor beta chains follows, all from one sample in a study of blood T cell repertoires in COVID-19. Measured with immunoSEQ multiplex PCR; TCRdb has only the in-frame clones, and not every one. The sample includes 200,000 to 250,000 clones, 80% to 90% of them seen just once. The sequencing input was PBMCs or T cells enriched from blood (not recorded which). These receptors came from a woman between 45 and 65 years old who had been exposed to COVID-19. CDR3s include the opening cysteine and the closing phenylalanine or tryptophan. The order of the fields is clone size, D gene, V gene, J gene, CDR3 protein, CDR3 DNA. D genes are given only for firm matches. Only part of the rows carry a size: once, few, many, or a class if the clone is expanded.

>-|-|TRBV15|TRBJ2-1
CATSRGRPIQGTKDPNEQFF
TGTGCCACCAGCAGAGGCCGCCCCATTCAGGGGACCAAAGACCCCAATGAGCAGTTCTTC
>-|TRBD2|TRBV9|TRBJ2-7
CASSPSGVPSYEQYF
TGTGCCAGCAGCCCCAGCGGGGTCCCCTCCTACGAGCAGTACTTC
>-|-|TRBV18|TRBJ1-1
CASLRQLNTEAFF
TGTGCCAGCTTGAGGCAATTGAACACTGAAGCTTTCTTT
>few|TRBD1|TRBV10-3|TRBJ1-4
CAISESGTASRREKLFF
TGTGCCATCAGTGAGTCTGGGACAGCCTCCCGGAGGGAAAAACTGTTTTTT
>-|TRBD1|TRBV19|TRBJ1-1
CASSMRIKTGRNTEAFF
TGTGCCAGTAGTATGCGGATAAAGACAGGGAGGAACACTGAAGCTTTCTTT
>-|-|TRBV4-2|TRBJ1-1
CASSQESGWEAEAFF
TGTGCCAGCAGCCAAGAGAGTGGTTGGGAGGCTGAAGCTTTCTTT
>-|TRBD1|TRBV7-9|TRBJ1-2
CASSLEVDRAGGYTF
TGTGCCAGCAGCTTAGAGGTTGACAGGGCAGGTGGCTACACCTTC
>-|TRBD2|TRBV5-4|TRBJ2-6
CASSSALAGTLASGANVLTF
TGTGCCAGCAGCTCGGCCCTAGCGGGGACCCTAGCTAGTGGGGCCAACGTCCTGACTTTC
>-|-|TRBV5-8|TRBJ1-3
CASSLNGYSGNTIYF
TGTGCCAGCAGCTTGAACGGGTACTCTGGAAACACCATATATTTT
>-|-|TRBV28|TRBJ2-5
CASSLGGYQETQYF
TGTGCCAGCAGTTTAGGGGGGTATCAAGAGACCCAGTACTTC
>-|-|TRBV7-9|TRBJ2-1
CASSLAGRSPRPYNEQFF
TGTGCCAGCAGCTTAGCGGGCAGGTCACCCCGGCCCTACAATGAGCAGTTCTTC
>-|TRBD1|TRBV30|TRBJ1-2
CAWSAGTGGYYGYTF
TGTGCCTGGAGTGCCGGGACAGGGGGTTACTATGGCTACACCTTC
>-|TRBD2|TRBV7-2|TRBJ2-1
CASSLQLAGDEQFF
TGTGCCAGCAGCTTACAGCTAGCGGGGGACGAGCAGTTCTTC
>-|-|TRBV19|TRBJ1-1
CASSISPGVYTEAFF
TGTGCCAGTAGTATCTCACCGGGGGTATACACTGAAGCTTTCTTT
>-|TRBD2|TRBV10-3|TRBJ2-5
CAISGSGGETQYF
TGTGCCATCAGTGGTAGCGGGGGAGAGACCCAGTACTTC
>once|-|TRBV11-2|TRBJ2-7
CASSLVSRGLGYEQYF
TGTGCCAGCAGCTTAGTTAGTAGGGGGTTGGGCTACGAGCAGTACTTC
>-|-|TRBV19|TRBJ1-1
CASSRMTGLGLNTEAFF
TGTGCCAGTAGTCGGATGACAGGTTTAGGCTTGAACACTGAAGCTTTCTTT
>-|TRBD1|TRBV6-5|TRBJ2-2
CASRLTGGTTGELFF
TGTGCCAGCAGGTTGACAGGGGGCACCACCGGGGAGCTGTTTTTT
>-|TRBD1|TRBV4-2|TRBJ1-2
CASSQPGTATGGYGYTF
TGTGCCAGCAGCCAACCCGGGACAGCAACAGGGGGCTATGGCTACACCTTC
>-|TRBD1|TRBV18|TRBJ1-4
CASSPRTGLGGNEKLFF
TGTGCCAGCTCACCGCGGACAGGGCTGGGGGGGAATGAAAAACTGTTTTTT
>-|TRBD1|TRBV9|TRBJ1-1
CASSARDRYRDTEAFF
TGTGCCAGCAGCGCCCGGGACAGATATCGGGACACTGAAGCTTTCTTT
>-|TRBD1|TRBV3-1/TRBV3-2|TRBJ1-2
CASSPYRGSYGYTF
TGTGCCAGCAGCCCCTACAGGGGATCCTATGGCTACACCTTC
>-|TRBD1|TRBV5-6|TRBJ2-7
CASRATYGTGTYEQYF
TGTGCCAGCAGGGCCACCTACGGGACAGGGACCTACGAGCAGTACTTC
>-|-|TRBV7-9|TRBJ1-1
CASSLSADYTEAFF
TGTGCCAGCAGCTTGTCGGCGGATTACACTGAAGCTTTCTTT
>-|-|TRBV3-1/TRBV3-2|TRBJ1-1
CASSQVGGSNTEAFF
TGTGCCAGCAGCCAAGTGGGGGGGTCTAACACTGAAGCTTTCTTT
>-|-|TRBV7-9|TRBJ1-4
CASSLRGTNEKLFF
TGTGCCAGCAGCTTACGGGGGACTAATGAAAAACTGTTTTTT
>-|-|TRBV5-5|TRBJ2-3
CASSSGTDTQYF
TGTGCCAGCAGCTCGGGGACAGATACGCAGTATTTT
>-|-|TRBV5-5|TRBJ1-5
CASSLGQSNQPQHF
TGTGCCAGCAGCTTGGGGCAAAGTAATCAGCCCCAGCATTTT
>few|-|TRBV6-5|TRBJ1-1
CASSPRRGTEAFF
TGTGCCAGCAGCCCCCGTCGGGGGACTGAAGCTTTCTTT
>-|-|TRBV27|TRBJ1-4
CASSPYGGKLFF
TGTGCCAGCAGTCCTTACGGGGGGAAACTGTTTTTT
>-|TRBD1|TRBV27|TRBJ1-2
CASSSDRGGFVYTF
TGTGCCAGCAGTTCCGACAGGGGAGGTTTTGTCTACACCTTC
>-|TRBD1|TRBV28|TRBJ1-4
CASRTDRENEKLFF
TGTGCCAGCAGAACTGACAGGGAGAATGAAAAACTGTTTTTT
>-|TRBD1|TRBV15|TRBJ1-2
CATSRGQGNYGYTF
TGTGCCACCAGCCGGGGACAGGGAAACTATGGCTACACCTTC
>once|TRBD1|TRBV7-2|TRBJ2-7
CASSSPGQGLEQYF
TGTGCCAGCAGCTCTCCGGGACAGGGATTGGAGCAGTACTTC
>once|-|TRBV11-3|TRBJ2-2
CASSPGGKRANTGELFF
TGTGCCAGCAGCCCAGGAGGCAAACGGGCTAACACCGGGGAGCTGTTTTTT
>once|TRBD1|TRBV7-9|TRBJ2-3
CASSFQDRGSTDTQYF
TGTGCCAGCAGCTTCCAGGACAGGGGATCCACAGATACGCAGTATTTT
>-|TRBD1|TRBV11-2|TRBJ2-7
CASTRQGFSYEQYF
TGTGCCAGCACCCGACAGGGATTCTCCTACGAGCAGTACTTC
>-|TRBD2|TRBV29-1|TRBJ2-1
CSVERKRGGNEQFF
TGCAGCGTTGAACGTAAGCGGGGGGGGAATGAGCAGTTCTTC
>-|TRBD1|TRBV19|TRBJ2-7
CASSSRTGGAGEQYF
TGTGCCAGTAGCTCCCGGACAGGGGGCGCGGGGGAGCAGTACTTC
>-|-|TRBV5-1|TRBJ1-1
CASRRRTDFNTEAFF
TGCGCCAGCAGGCGTAGAACTGATTTCAACACTGAAGCTTTCTTT
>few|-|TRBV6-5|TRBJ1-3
CASTARDRGPDTIYF
TGTGCCAGCACCGCCCGCGACAGAGGTCCCGACACCATATATTTT
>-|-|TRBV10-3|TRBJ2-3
CAISGTSTDTQYF
TGTGCCATCAGCGGGACAAGCACAGATACGCAGTATTTT
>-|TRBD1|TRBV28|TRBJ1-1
CASTTGGHTEAFF
TGTGCCAGCACGACAGGGGGCCACACTGAAGCTTTCTTT
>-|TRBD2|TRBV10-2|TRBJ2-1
CASSENGGAGEQFF
TGCGCCAGCAGTGAGAACGGGGGGGCAGGTGAGCAGTTCTTC
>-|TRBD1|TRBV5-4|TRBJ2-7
CATGTAKLSYEQYF
TGTGCCACGGGGACAGCCAAGCTCTCCTACGAGCAGTACTTC
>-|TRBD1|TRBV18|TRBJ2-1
CASSPDRNDNEQFF
TGTGCCAGCTCACCGGACAGGAATGACAATGAGCAGTTCTTC